These T cell receptor beta chains were read from a single sample in a study of control samples from healthy donors and cancer patients. Sequencing was performed with immunoSEQ multiplex PCR; in TCRdb, only in-frame clones are kept and a portion is missing. The table includes about 120,000 clones, roughly 92% detected once. Sequenced: blood. These receptors were obtained from a man younger than 45 in good health. The CDR3 runs from the conserved cysteine through the conserved F or W. Each record gives: D gene, V gene, clone size, CDR3 protein. D genes are given only for firm matches. A row's size may be missing; if present it is once, few, many or a size class.

. | TRBV25-1 | few | CASSSREGAAKNIQYF
. | TRBV5-1 | . | CASSLAGGGNTEAFF
. | TRBV4-1 | . | CASSPLGSSYNEQFF
. | TRBV19 | once | CASSIASVVNTEAFF
. | TRBV6-1 | . | CASREGSIEAFF
. | TRBV29-1 | . | CSTKPRVGSYTF
. | TRBV11-2 | once | CASSLSQGLTDTQYF
. | TRBV27 | . | CASSLRGRAGTDTQYF
TRBD1 | TRBV7-2 | . | CASSPTQGGVSEKLFF
. | TRBV19 | . | CASSKLNFGTINEKLFF
. | TRBV15 | . | CATSSRGRTEAFF